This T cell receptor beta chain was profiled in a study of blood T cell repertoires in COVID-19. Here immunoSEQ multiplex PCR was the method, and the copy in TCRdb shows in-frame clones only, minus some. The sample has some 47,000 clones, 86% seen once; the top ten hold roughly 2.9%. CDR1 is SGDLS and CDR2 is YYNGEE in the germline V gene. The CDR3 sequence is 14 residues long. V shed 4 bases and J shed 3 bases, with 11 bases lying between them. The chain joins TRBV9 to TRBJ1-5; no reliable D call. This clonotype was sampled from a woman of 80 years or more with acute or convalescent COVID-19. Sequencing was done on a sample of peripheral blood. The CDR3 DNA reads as TGTGCCAGCAGCCCAGGCGGGCACAATCAGCCCCAGCATTTT. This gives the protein CASSPGGHNQPQHF.